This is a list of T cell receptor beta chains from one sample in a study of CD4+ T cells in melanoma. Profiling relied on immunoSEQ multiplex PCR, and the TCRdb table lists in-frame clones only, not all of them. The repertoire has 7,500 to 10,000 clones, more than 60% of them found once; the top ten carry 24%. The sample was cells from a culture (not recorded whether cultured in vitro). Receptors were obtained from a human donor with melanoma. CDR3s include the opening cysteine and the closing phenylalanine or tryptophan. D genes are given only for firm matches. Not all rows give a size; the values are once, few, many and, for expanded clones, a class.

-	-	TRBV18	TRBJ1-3	TGTGCCAGCTCATCGCAATCTTTGGGAAGCTCTGGAAACACCATATATTTT	CASSSQSLGSSGNTIYF
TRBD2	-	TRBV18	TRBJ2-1	TGTGCCAGCTCACCGGAGCGGGGGGCTTACAATGAGCAGTTCTTC	CASSPERGAYNEQFF
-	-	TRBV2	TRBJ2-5	TGTGCCAGCCGCGGGACTTCAGAGACCCAGTACTTC	CASRGTSETQYF
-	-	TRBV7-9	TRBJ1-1	TGTGCCAGCAGCTTAGGGGCGCCAAGGATTGAAGCTTTCTTT	CASSLGAPRIEAFF
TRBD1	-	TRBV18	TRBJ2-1	TGTGCCAGCTCACCGACAGGGGGTTCCTACAATGAGCAGTTCTTC	CASSPTGGSYNEQFF
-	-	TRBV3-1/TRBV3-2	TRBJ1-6	TGTGCCAGCAGCCAAGATGGGGCCCCAGGGCCAAGGGCACCCCTCCACTTT	CASSQDGAPGPRAPLHF
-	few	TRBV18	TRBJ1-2	TGTGCCAGCTCACCAGGGGCAGCAGGCGGCTACACCTTC	CASSPGAAGGYTF
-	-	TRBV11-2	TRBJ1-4	TGTGCCAGCAGCCCCGAGTTCCGGGGGTATGAAAAACTGTTTTTT	CASSPEFRGYEKLFF
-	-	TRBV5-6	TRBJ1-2	TGTGCCAGCAGCTTGATCCAGGGTAGATATGGCTACACCTTC	CASSLIQGRYGYTF
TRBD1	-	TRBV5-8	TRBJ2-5	TGTGCCAGCAGCTACGGGACAGGAGGGGAGACCCAGTACTTC	CASSYGTGGETQYF
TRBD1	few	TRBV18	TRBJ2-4	TGTGCCAGCTCACGGGACAGGGGGCCCGAAAACATTCAGTACTTC	CASSRDRGPENIQYF
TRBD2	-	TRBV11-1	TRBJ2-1	TGTGCCAGCAGCTCGGGGACTATCACTACCTACAATGAGCAGTTCTTC	CASSSGTITTYNEQFF
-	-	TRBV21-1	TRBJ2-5	TGTGCCATCCCGGGGGGGGACATATCAGAGACCCAGTACTTC	CAIPGGDISETQYF
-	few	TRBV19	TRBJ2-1	TGTGCCAGTAGTATACCAGACGGGTACAATGAGCAGTTCTTC	CASSIPDGYNEQFF
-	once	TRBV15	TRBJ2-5	TGTGCCACCAGCAGAGATGCGGGGCAAGAGACCCAGTACTTC	CATSRDAGQETQYF
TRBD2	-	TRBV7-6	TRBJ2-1	TGTGCCAGCAGCTTAGTAGCGGGGGGGAAAAATGAGCAGTTCTTC	CASSLVAGGKNEQFF
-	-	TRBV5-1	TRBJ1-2	TGCGCCAGCAGCTTGGGGGGTGGGGCCGCCTATGGCTACACCTTC	CASSLGGGAAYGYTF
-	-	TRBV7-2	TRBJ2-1	TGTGCCAGCAGCTGGCAGTCGTACAATGAGCAGTTCTTC	CASSWQSYNEQFF
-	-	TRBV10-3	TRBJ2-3	TGTGCCATCAGGGGGGTGCGGACAACAGATACGCAGTATTTT	CAIRGVRTTDTQYF
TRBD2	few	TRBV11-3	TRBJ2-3	TGTGCCAGCAGCTTAGGGGGGGGTGTTACGCAGTATTTT	CASSLGGGVTQYF
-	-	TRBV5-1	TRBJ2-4	TGCGCCAGCAGCTTTGGAGTTCCCAAAAACATTCAGTACTTC	CASSFGVPKNIQYF
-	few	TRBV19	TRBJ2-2	TGTGCCAGTACCCTTGAGCCGGCCGGGGAGCTGTTTTTT	CASTLEPAGELFF
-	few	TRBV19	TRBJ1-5	TGTGCCAGTAGTCATCAAGTCGGTCAGCCCCAGCATTTT	CASSHQVGQPQHF
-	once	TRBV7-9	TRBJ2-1	TGTGCCAGCAGCTTGCCCCGGAGACTTGGCAATGAGCAGTTCTTC	CASSLPRRLGNEQFF
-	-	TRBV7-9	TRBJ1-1	TGTGCCACTACCATCCGTGGGGGCGCCGGCACTGAAGCTTTCTTT	CATTIRGGAGTEAFF